Sequencing of this T cell receptor (beta chain) was carried out in a study of PD-L1 blockade in urothelial cancer (dated by TCRdb to 2016 to 2017). With regard to the full study: Therapy was started in the mid-2010s for all patients, and atezolizumab 1,200 mg was administered intravenously every 3 weeks. Twenty-five of 29 patients were males with bladder-origin urothelial cancer, and 18 of 29 reported a prior smoking history. Patients had an ECOG performance status of 0 or 1 and had received between 0 and 3 prior chemotherapy regimens. Blood samples were analyzed at 3 weeks after treatment start (second dose) and at 6 weeks after treatment start. A median of roughly 140,000 T cells and 80,000 to 100,000 unique TCRs was obtained from blood samples, and a median clonality of approximately 0.08 was observed. The study, an exploratory multi-omic analysis, examined somatic, immune and clinical correlates of response to PD-L1 blockade with atezolizumab in urothelial cancer. TCR sequencing covered pretreatment tumor samples and matched, serially collected peripheral blood taken before and after atezolizumab treatment. Durable clinical benefit meant progression-free survival longer than 6 months, and TCR features were also tested against progression-free and overall survival. In the same patients, whole exome sequencing and RNA sequencing of pretreatment tumors were performed in addition to TCR sequencing. About 10 patients reached durable clinical benefit, while around 19 patients did not. Around 29 patients had pretreatment blood TCR-seq, 24 had at least one posttreatment blood collection, and 24 had tumor TCR-seq.

A cohort of approximately 31 patients with locally advanced or metastatic urothelial carcinoma, treated at Memorial Sloan Kettering on a trial protocol, was included. Peripheral blood mononuclear cells were collected pretreatment and during treatment, at between 1 and 8 total time points per patient. The Qiagen DNeasy Blood extraction kit was used to purify genomic DNA from total PBMCs and from tumor samples. PBMCs were collected pretreatment and during treatment and were isolated and stored as previously described. On this clone itself: The specificity of this receptor is unknown. Base qualities are missing; no much larger clone stands one base away.

To estimate absolute template abundance from read counts, synthetic TCR analog templates were spiked into each PCR. The immunoSEQ assay was used to amplify TCRbeta CDR3 regions from genomic DNA with bias-controlled V and J gene primers. Rearranged TCRbeta segments were sequenced at approximately 20X coverage. As for the original processing: Sequencing errors were corrected by clustering, and CDR3s were annotated against IMGT so that V, D and J genes could be assigned. Downstream analyses used only productive TCRbeta rearrangements, leaving out any out-of-frame or stop-codon sequences. To compute clonality, Shannon entropy was normalized by the log of the number of unique productive sequences and then subtracted from one. Fisher's exact test with Benjamini-Hochberg correction, at a threshold of adjusted p below 0.01, was used to find clones that differed between time points or between blood and tumor. TCRdb obtained this table from immuneACCESS and retained in-frame rearrangements with V and J assigned. These tables miss some clones; where compared with another copy, unresolved V genes account for less than half of the shortfall, and the remainder is unexplained. The V and J calls and the clone size are those of that table, but D and trimming were determined from the DNA. This sample holds around 80,000 clones; about 90% were observed only once. Over 5% of the sample is taken by the ten largest.

The CDR3 spans 10 residues, from the cysteine through the phenylalanine. Left in the record is the CDR3 DNA by itself, 30 bases read in frame from the first base. V is pared back by 4 bases and J by 14 bases, with 11 bases lying between the germline termini. Looking up the germline V gene yields CDR1 SGHNT and CDR2 YENEEA. Overall results and qualifications from the work: Improved progression-free and overall survival was associated with having pretreatment peripheral blood TCR clonality below the median. Because of the small sample size (n = 29) and the many exploratory analyses performed, the results are intended to be regarded as hypothesis-generating. At 3 weeks after the start of treatment, tumor-associated TCR clones in peripheral blood had expanded more in patients with durable benefit (n ≈ 23, p = 0.022).

The sequence is built from TRBV11-3 and TRBJ1-2; the D gene lacks a confident call. The sequencing used PBMCs, collected around atezolizumab (anti-PD-L1) treatment. This receptor was taken from a woman between 65 and 79 years old with urothelial cancer. The CDR3 region has the sequence CASSSRSVTF. In nucleotides, the sequence is TGTGCCAGCAGCTCTCGATCAGTTACCTTC.